The 14 T cell receptor beta chains below come from one sample, sequenced in a study of shared clonotypes between healthy human individuals. Clones were sequenced by immunoSEQ multiplex PCR, and TCRdb holds only the in-frame ones, with some missing. This sample has some 630,000 clones, with less than 80% found just once. The specimen sequenced was memory CD4+ T cells sorted from blood. Subset specified: CD45RA-negative fraction. Receptors originate from a woman aged 25 to 39 in good health.

The table lists this clone with a few counts. The V call is TRBV28, the J call TRBJ1-2, with D perhaps TRBD1 (5 bases). Trimming pared 5 bases from V and 4 bases from J, leaving 14 bases between. Germline V CDR1 and CDR2: MDHEN, SYDVKM. The length of the CDR3 is 14 residues. The CDR3 loop is CASSPRGTVYGYTF. The CDR3 bases are TGTGCCAGCAGTCCTCGGGGGACGGTCTATGGCTACACCTTC.

The chain is built from TRBV6-1 and TRBJ2-7; D not resolved. Trimming took off 3 bases at V and 5 bases at J, with 5 bases between the two ends. The CDR3 contains 11 residues. Germline lookup yields CDR1 MNHNS and CDR2 SASEGT. CDR3 DNA sequence: TGTGCCAGCAGTGAGGGAAACGAGCAGTACTTC. Protein product: CASSEGNEQYF.

The chain combines TRBV19 with TRBJ1-5; D unresolved. The V and J ends lost 10 bases and 4 bases respectively, with 14 bases between them. The CDR3 is 13 amino acids. In germline, CDR1 is LNHDA, CDR2 SQIVND (reference sequence). CDR3 coding DNA: TGTGCCACCGCATTAGCGGGAAATCAGCCCCAGCATTTT. Encoded protein: CATALAGNQPQHF.

The sample holds one count of this clone. The chain recombines TRBV6-1 with TRBJ2-7; 10 bases are a match to TRBD1. The V and J ends lost 7 bases and 5 bases, in that order; junction bases with no gene match: 11. Germline assignment: CDR1 MNHNS and CDR2 SASEGT. CDR3 length: 15 amino acids. DNA for the CDR3: TGTGCCAGCACCCAAAGGGGGACAGGGGCGCACGAGCAGTACTTC. It yields the protein CASTQRGTGAHEQYF.

This chain uses TRBV7-8 with TRBJ2-1; the D is unclear. The CDR3 sequence is 16 residues long. Per germline, CDR1 SGHVS and CDR2 FQNEAQ. V was pared by 2 bases and J by 0 bases, with 11 bases between. The CDR3 nucleotides read TGTGCCAGCAGCTTATACCCTAGGAGCTCCTACAATGAGCAGTTCTTC. Translating it yields CASSLYPRSSYNEQFF.

In DNA, the CDR3 is TGTGCCAGCAGCGCGGGGACTAGCGCGTACCAAGAGACCCAGTACTTC. Amino acids: CASSAGTSAYQETQYF. This rearrangement joins TRBV9 to TRBJ2-5; 10 nucleotides align to TRBD2. V gave up 3 bases and J gave up 0 bases; unmatched junction bases: 5. The CDR3 is made up of 16 amino acids. The germline V gene has CDR1 SGDLS and CDR2 YYNGEE.

The chain links TRBV25-1 to TRBJ1-2; D possibly corresponds to TRBD1 (5 bases). Trimming removed 2 bases at V and 2 bases at J, with 9 bases between. This CDR3 contains 14 residues. Germline loops: CDR1 MGHDK, CDR2 SYGVNS. CDR3: CASSEATVNYGYTF. DNA of the CDR3: TGTGCCAGCAGTGAAGCGACAGTCAACTATGGCTACACCTTC.

About this clone: One base away lies a much larger clone, so this may be a sequencing read error. The sample carries other DNA sequences with the same CDR3. The CDR3: CSMDKSYEQYF. DNA of the CDR3: TGCAGTATGGACAAATCCTACGAGCAATACTTC. The chain joins TRBV20-1 to TRBJ2-7; TRBD1 is a possible D gene (5 bases). The CDR3 spans 11 residues. Germline CDR1 is DFQATT and CDR2 is SNEGSKA (reference sequence).

The genes are TRBV10-2 and TRBJ2-7; TRBD1 matches at 8 bases. The length of the CDR3 is 12 residues. CDR1 and CDR2 (germline): WSHSY, SAAADI. V gave up 6 bases and J gave up 6 bases; unmatched junction bases: 4. In DNA, the CDR3 is TGCGCCAGCAGCAAGACAGGGGTCGAGCAGTACTTC. Translation: CASSKTGVEQYF.

Only one count was recorded for this clone. The chain is built from TRBV28 and TRBJ1-2; 8 nucleotides line up with TRBD1. Per germline, CDR1 MDHEN and CDR2 SYDVKM. Unmatched junction bases numbered 8, after V lost 1 base and J lost 7 bases. The CDR3 extends over 15 amino acids. CDR3 sequence reads: CASSLYRTGLGGYTF. The CDR3 DNA is TGTGCCAGCAGTTTATACAGGACAGGGTTGGGTGGCTACACCTTC.

The chain combines TRBV2 with TRBJ1-6; D gene unclear. This CDR3 spans 15 amino acids. The V and J ends lost 7 bases and 7 bases respectively, with 17 bases between them. The V gene's germline CDR1 is SNHLY and CDR2 FYNNEI. CDR3: CASTLLSSGNSPLHF. The CDR3 DNA reads as TGTGCCAGCACCCTGCTGAGCAGTGGCAATTCACCCCTCCACTTT.

The V call is TRBV2, the J call TRBJ2-7, with 10 positions matching TRBD2. Per germline, CDR1 SNHLY and CDR2 FYNNEI. The CDR3 extends over 14 amino acids. V lost 2 bases to trimming and J lost 5 bases; unmatched junction nucleotides: 3. This CDR3 reads CASSENSGRNEQYF. CDR3 sequence (DNA): TGTGCCAGCAGTGAAAATAGCGGGAGGAACGAGCAGTACTTC.

The gene calls are TRBV2 and TRBJ1-5; the match to TRBD1 covers 8 bases. The ends lost 4 bases at V and 2 bases at J; junction bases unmatched: 10. The germline CDR1 and CDR2 sequences are SNHLY and FYNNEI. CDR3 length: 17 amino acids. The CDR3 DNA reads TGTGCCAGCAGTGGTACAGGGGGTGGAGGCGGCAATCAGCCCCAGCATTTT. It is translated as CASSGTGGGGGNQPQHF.

V usage is TRBV6-5 and J usage is TRBJ1-2; 8 bases fit TRBD1. CDR1 and CDR2 from the germline V gene are MNHEY and SVGAGI. The CDR3 is 14 amino acids. V lost 3 bases, J lost 7 bases, and 7 bases stayed unmatched. The CDR3 nucleotides are TGTGCCAGCAGTTATCAGGGGGCGCGGGTTGGCTACACCTTC. It specifies CASSYQGARVGYTF.